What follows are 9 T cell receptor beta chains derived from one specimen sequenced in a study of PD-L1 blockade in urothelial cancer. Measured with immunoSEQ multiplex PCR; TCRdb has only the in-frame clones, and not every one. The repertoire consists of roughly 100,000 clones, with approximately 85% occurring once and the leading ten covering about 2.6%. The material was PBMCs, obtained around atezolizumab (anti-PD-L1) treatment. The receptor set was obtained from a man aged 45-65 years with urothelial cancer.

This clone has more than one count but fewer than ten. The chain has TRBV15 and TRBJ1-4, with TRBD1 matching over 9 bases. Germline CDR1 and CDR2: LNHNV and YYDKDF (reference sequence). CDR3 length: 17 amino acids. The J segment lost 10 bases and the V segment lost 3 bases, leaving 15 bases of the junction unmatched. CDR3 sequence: CATSSRTGDHISVKLFF. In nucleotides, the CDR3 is TGTGCCACCAGCAGCCGGACAGGGGACCACATTAGTGTAAAACTGTTTTTT.

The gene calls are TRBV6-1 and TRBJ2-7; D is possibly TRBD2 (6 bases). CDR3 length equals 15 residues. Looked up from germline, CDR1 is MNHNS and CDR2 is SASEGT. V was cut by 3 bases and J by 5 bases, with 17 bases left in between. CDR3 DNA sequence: TGTGCCAGCAGTGACCGCCCAGATCCGGGGGACGAGCAGTACTTC. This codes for CASSDRPDPGDEQYF.

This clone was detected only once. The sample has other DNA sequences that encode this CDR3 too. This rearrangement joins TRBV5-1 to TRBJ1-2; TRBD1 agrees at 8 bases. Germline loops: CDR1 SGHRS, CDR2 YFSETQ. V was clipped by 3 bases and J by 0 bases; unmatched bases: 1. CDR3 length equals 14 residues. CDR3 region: CASSSGGANYGYTF. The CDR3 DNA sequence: TGCGCCAGCAGCTCAGGGGGCGCTAACTATGGCTACACCTTC.

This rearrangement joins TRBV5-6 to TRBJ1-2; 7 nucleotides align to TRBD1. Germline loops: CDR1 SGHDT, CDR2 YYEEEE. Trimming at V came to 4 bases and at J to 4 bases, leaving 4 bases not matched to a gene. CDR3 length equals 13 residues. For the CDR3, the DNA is TGTGCCAGCAGCCCGGGACAGACCTATGGCTACACCTTC. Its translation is CASSPGQTYGYTF.

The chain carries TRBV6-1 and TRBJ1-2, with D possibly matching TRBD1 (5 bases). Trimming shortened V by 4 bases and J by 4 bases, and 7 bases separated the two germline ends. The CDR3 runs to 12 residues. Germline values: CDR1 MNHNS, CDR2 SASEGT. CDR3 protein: CASSVRVYGYTF. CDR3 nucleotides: TGTGCCAGCAGTGTCAGGGTCTATGGCTACACCTTC.

In DNA, the CDR3 is TGTGCCAGCAGTGTGACAGAGAAAAACTATGGCTACACCTTC. Translating gives CASSVTEKNYGYTF. The J gene is TRBJ1-2, the V gene TRBV2; D perhaps matches TRBD1 (5 bases). With 4 bases removed from V and 2 bases from J, the gap between germline ends came to 11 bases. Germline CDR1 is SNHLY and CDR2 is FYNNEI. The CDR3 contains 14 residues. Based on the CDR3 plus reference TRBV2 and TRBJ1-2, the full variable domain is EPEVTQTPSHQVTQMGQEVILRCVPISNHLYFYWYRQILGQKVEFLVSFYNNEISEKSEIFDDQFSVERPDGSNFTLKIRSTKLEDSAMYFCASSVTEKNYGYTFGSGTRLTVV.

Written as DNA, the CDR3 is TGCGCCAGCGAACCCGGGGATAGAAACACCGGGGAGCTGTTTTTT. As protein: CASEPGDRNTGELFF. J is TRBJ2-2 and V is TRBV5-1; TRBD2 is a possible D gene (5 bases). Looked up from germline, CDR1 is SGHRS and CDR2 is YFSETQ. V lost 7 bases and J 2 bases, leaving 15 bases between the germline ends. The CDR3 runs 15 residues.

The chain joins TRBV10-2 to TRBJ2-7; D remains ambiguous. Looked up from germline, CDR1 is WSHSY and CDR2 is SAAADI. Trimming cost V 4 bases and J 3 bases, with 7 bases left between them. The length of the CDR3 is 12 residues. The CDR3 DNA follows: TGCGCCAGCAGTGGTTCAGGCTACGAGCAGTACTTC. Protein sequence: CASSGSGYEQYF.

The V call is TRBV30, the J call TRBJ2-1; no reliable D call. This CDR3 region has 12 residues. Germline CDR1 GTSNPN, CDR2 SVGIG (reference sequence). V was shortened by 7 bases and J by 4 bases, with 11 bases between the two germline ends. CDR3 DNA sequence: TGTGCCTCTAAGACACAATACAATGAGCAGTTCTTC. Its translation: CASKTQYNEQFF.